Shown below are 21 T cell receptor beta chains from a single sample sequenced in a study of cytomegalovirus exposure and HLA in healthy donors. It was with 60 Vbeta and 13 Jbeta primers that the PCR ran. Sequencing used immunoSEQ multiplex PCR; TCRdb keeps in-frame clones, though not all of them. The sample totals some 120,000 clones. Sequencing used PBMCs. The receptors were gathered from a man aged 18 to 29 in good health and CMV-seronegative.

The chain links TRBV21-1 to TRBJ1-1; the D call TRBD1 from the table was never checked on the DNA. TRBV21-1 is termed a pseudogene. CDR3 length: 15 residues. The CDR3 is CASSTRGQGYPEAFF. In nucleotides, the CDR3 is TGTGCCAGCAGCACCCGGGGACAGGGGTACCCTGAAGCTTTCTTT.

The chain recombines TRBV5-6 with TRBJ1-2, with D possibly TRBD1 on 6 matching bases. The germline gives CDR1 SGHDT, CDR2 YYEEEE. CDR3 length: 15 residues. With 1 base removed from V and 4 bases from J, the gap between germline ends came to 14 bases. The CDR3, as DNA: TGTGCCAGCAGCTTGAATCGGGTGGGGGCCTATGGCTACACCTTC. This gives the protein CASSLNRVGAYGYTF.

The chain couples TRBV29-1 to TRBJ1-1, with D unresolved. Trimming stripped 6 bases from V and 1 base from J, with 12 bases between. Looked up from germline, CDR1 is SQVTM and CDR2 is ANQGSEA. CDR3 length: 13 amino acids. The CDR3: CSVRRGGNTEAFF. CDR3 bases: TGCAGCGTGAGACGAGGAGGGAACACTGAAGCTTTCTTT.

This chain joins TRBV30 and TRBJ1-3; 7 nucleotides agree with TRBD1. The CDR3 loop spans 15 amino acids. Trimming at V came to 5 bases and at J to 2 bases, leaving 9 bases not matched to a gene. Germline V gene sequence: CDR1 GTSNPN, CDR2 SVGIG (reference sequence). The CDR3 loop is CAWWVGGATGNTIYF. CDR3 DNA sequence: TGTGCCTGGTGGGTAGGGGGCGCTACTGGAAACACCATATATTTT.

The rearrangement uses TRBV5-1 and TRBJ2-7; the D gene is possibly TRBD1 (6 bases). This CDR3 contains 14 residues. The germline V gene encodes CDR1 SGHRS and CDR2 YFSETQ. The V gene lost 5 bases and the J gene lost 1 base, with 13 bases spanning the gap. CDR3 sequence reads: CASSDPDSSYEQYF. The DNA for the CDR3 is TGCGCCAGCAGTGATCCGGACAGTTCCTACGAGCAGTACTTC. The full variable domain, its missing parts supplied by reference TRBV5-1 and TRBJ2-7, is KAGVTQTPRYLIKTRGQQVTLSCSPISGHRSVSWYQQTPGQGLQFLFEYFSETQRNKGNFPGRFSGRQFSNSRSEMNVSTLELGDSALYLCASSDPDSSYEQYFGPGTRLTVT.

This chain joins TRBV7-2 and TRBJ1-1, with 10 bases that match TRBD1. The CDR3 totals 14 residues. Germline V lookup: CDR1 SGHTA, CDR2 FQGNSA. J lost 7 bases, V lost 5 bases, and 7 bases had no gene match. The CDR3 sequence is CASSTQGQGFEAFF. CDR3 DNA: TGTGCCAGCAGCACCCAGGGACAGGGGTTTGAAGCTTTCTTT. Together with reference TRBV7-2 and TRBJ1-1, the CDR3 gives the full variable domain: GAGVSQSPSNKVTEKGKDVELRCDPISGHTALYWYRQSLGQGLEFLIYFQGNSAPDKSGLPSDRFSAERTGGSVSTLTIQRTQQEDSAVYLCASSTQGQGFEAFFGQGTRLTVV.

V is TRBV9 and J is TRBJ1-4; 7 bases line up with TRBD1. The V and J ends lost 6 bases and 4 bases, in that order; junction bases with no gene match: 6. CDR3 length: 14 residues. From germline, CDR1 is SGDLS and CDR2 YYNGEE. The CDR3 sequence: CASTPGGRNEKLFF. As DNA, the CDR3 is TGTGCCAGCACCCCAGGGGGACGTAATGAAAAACTGTTTTTT.

This chain links TRBV5-1 with TRBJ1-1; D not certain. V gave up 4 bases and J gave up 7 bases, with 11 bases separating them. The CDR3 totals 12 residues. In germline, CDR1 is SGHRS, CDR2 YFSETQ. The CDR3 nucleotides are TGCGCCAGCAGCCAGGACTGGGATGAAGCTTTCTTT. This gives the protein CASSQDWDEAFF.

The CDR3, as DNA: TGTGCCAGCAGCTTCTTGGGACAGGGGAGGGATGAGCAGTTCTTC. Translating gives CASSFLGQGRDEQFF. J is TRBJ2-1 and V is TRBV7-2, with 10 bases lining up with TRBD1. This CDR3 contains 15 residues. Losses at the gene ends were 3 bases for V and 8 bases for J; bases not matched to a gene: 7. Germline V gene data show CDR1 as SGHTA and CDR2 as FQGNSA.

The CDR3 loop is CASSPRTGRDTEAFF. The CDR3 nucleotides are TGTGCCAGCAGCCCTCGGACAGGGAGGGACACTGAAGCTTTCTTT. The chain couples TRBV4-2 to TRBJ1-1; TRBD1 aligns across 8 bases. Trimming cost V 4 bases and J 3 bases; bases outside gene matches: 7. The length of the CDR3 is 15 residues. Germline-derived CDR1 and CDR2 are LGHNA and YNFKEQ.

The chain employs TRBV5-1 and TRBJ1-6; D gene uncertain. Germline V gene sequence: CDR1 SGHRS, CDR2 YFSETQ. The CDR3 is 13 residues long. Trimming pared 0 bases from V and 14 bases from J, leaving 12 bases between. CDR3 protein: CASSLGTSTTLHF. DNA of the CDR3: TGCGCCAGCAGCTTGGGAACCAGTACGACCCTCCACTTT.

The J gene is TRBJ2-1, the V gene TRBV5-4, with TRBD2 matching over 12 bases. The germline V gene encodes CDR1 SGHNT and CDR2 YYREEE (reference sequence). After removal of 3 bases from V and 5 bases from J, the junction contained 3 bases not matched to a gene. The CDR3 consists of 15 residues. CDR3 residues: CASSSRTSGDNEQFF. For the CDR3, the DNA is TGTGCCAGCAGCTCAAGGACTAGCGGGGACAATGAGCAGTTCTTC.

The chain uses TRBV7-2 and TRBJ1-4, with TRBD1 matching 11 bases. Trimming cost V 1 base and J 7 bases; bases outside gene matches: 11. The V gene's germline CDR1 is SGHTA and CDR2 FQGNSA. The CDR3 loop spans 18 amino acids. The CDR3, as DNA: TGTGCCAGCAGCTTAGTTTTGGGACAGGGGGATGATAGTGAAAAACTGTTTTTT. As protein: CASSLVLGQGDDSEKLFF.

The CDR3 DNA reads as TGTGCCAGCAGCTTTGGGACAGGGGGCCAAGAGACCCAGTACTTC. Protein sequence: CASSFGTGGQETQYF. The rearrangement joins TRBV7-9 to TRBJ2-5, with 11 bases identical to TRBD1. J gave up 1 base and V 3 bases, and 1 base lay outside the gene matches. CDR1 and CDR2 from the germline V gene are SEHNR and FQNEAQ (reference sequence). This CDR3 contains 15 residues.

The chain is built from TRBV30 and TRBJ2-3; D is undetermined. CDR3 length: 14 residues. Germline lookup yields CDR1 GTSNPN and CDR2 SVGIG (reference sequence). V dropped 1 base and J dropped 3 bases, with 11 bases sitting between them. Here the CDR3 reads CAWSGLLNTDTQYF. For the CDR3, the DNA is TGTGCCTGGAGTGGGTTACTCAATACAGATACGCAGTATTTT.

This chain joins TRBV4-1 and TRBJ1-4, with TRBD1 as a possible D gene (5 bases). The CDR3 has 17 amino acids. From germline, CDR1 is MGHRA and CDR2 YSYEKL. Trimming pared 5 bases from V and 0 bases from J, leaving 16 bases between. The CDR3 sequence is CASSSLPGGATNEKLFF. DNA for the CDR3: TGCGCCAGCAGCTCTCTCCCGGGGGGAGCAACTAATGAAAAACTGTTTTTT.

The chain combines TRBV30 with TRBJ2-5; 11 bases are shared with TRBD2. CDR1 is GTSNPN, CDR2 SVGIG, per germline (reference sequence). The V gene end was trimmed by 2 bases and the J gene end by 5 bases; junction bases not matched to a gene: 1. CDR3 length: 13 residues. The CDR3 reads CAWSLAGGETQYF. In DNA form, the CDR3 reads TGTGCCTGGAGTTTAGCGGGAGGGGAGACCCAGTACTTC.

The chain employs TRBV10-2 and TRBJ2-7, with a tentative D call TRBD2 (6 bases). The V end was cut by 4 bases, the J end by 6 bases, with 19 bases between. This CDR3 contains 15 residues. Germline V gene data show CDR1 as WSHSY and CDR2 as SAAADI. The CDR3 sequence is CASSGWTSPGGEQYF. CDR3 DNA sequence: TGCGCCAGCAGTGGTTGGACTTCCCCCGGGGGCGAGCAGTACTTC.

This rearrangement joins TRBV27 to TRBJ2-3; TRBD2 matches 12 bases. V dropped 5 bases and J dropped 5; count of bases not matched to a gene: 5. Germline values: CDR1 MNHEY, CDR2 SMNVEV (reference sequence). The CDR3 has 15 residues. CDR3 region: CASSLTSGSRDTQYF. The CDR3 DNA reads TGTGCCAGCAGTCTGACTAGCGGGAGTAGAGATACGCAGTATTTT.

The genes are TRBV27 and TRBJ2-7, with D unclear. This CDR3 has 12 amino acids. The V gene lost 4 bases and the J gene lost 5 bases, with 9 bases spanning the gap. Germline-derived CDR1 and CDR2 are MNHEY and SMNVEV (reference sequence). DNA of the CDR3: TGTGCCAGCAGTTCGCCACTGGACGAGCAGTACTTC. This gives the protein CASSSPLDEQYF.

The gene calls are TRBV5-1 and TRBJ2-7; TRBD1 agrees at 7 bases. The V segment lost 0 bases and the J segment 3 bases; nucleotides outside the gene matches: 15. The CDR3 loop spans 18 amino acids. Germline V gene sequence: CDR1 SGHRS, CDR2 YFSETQ. The CDR3 here is CASSLGPLTQGRSYEQYF. CDR3 in DNA: TGCGCCAGCAGCTTGGGCCCCCTTACACAGGGGCGAAGCTACGAGCAGTACTTC.